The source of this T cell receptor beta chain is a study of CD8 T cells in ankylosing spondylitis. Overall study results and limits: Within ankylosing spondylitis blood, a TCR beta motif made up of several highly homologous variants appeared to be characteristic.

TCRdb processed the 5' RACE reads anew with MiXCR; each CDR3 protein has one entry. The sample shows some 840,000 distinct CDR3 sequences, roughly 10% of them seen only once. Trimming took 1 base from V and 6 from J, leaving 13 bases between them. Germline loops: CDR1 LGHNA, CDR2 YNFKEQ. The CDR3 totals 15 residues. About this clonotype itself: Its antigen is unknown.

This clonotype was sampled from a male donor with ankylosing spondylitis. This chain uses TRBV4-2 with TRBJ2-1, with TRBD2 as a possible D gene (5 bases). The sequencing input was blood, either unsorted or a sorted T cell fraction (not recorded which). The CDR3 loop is CASSQGNGLLNEQFF. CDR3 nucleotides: TGTGCCAGCAGCCAAGGTAACGGACTGCTCAATGAGCAGTTCTTC.